Sequencing of this TCR beta chain was carried out in a study of CXCR3-negative and CXCR3-positive naive CD8 T cells. Study results and limitations: Expression of CXCR3 was partially reduced after cryopreservation, and fresh PBMCs were used in most assays. Naive CXCR3-positive cells had TRB CDR3s more hydrophobic than those of CXCR3-negative naive cells.

The libraries of TRB cDNA were constructed through 5' RACE using UMI labels. Using the 5' RACE reads, TCRdb records one entry per CDR3 protein without DNA. Recorded for this sample: 150,000 or so distinct CDR3 sequences. On this clonotype: Its antigen remains unknown.

Germline CDR1 and CDR2: SGHTA and FQGTGA. The CDR3 runs 13 residues. CD45RO-CCR7+CD27+CD95- expression identified naive CD8+ T cells. Sequenced: naive CXCR3+ CD8+ T cells from blood. Subset noted: CD45RO-CCR7+CD27+CD95- naive CD8+ T cells expressing CXCR3 (TNR3+). This TCR was recovered from a human donor in good health. Some clones in this sample may be carry-over from other donors' samples. The chain joins TRBV7-3 to TRBJ2-1; absent DNA, TCRdb's TRBD2 call cannot be checked. The CDR3 is CASSSGLYNEQFF.